The clone carrying this T cell receptor beta chain was seen a single time. Only in-frame clones appear in the TCRdb table, and some are missing; sequencing was by immunoSEQ multiplex PCR. Of tens of thousands of clones in the sample, about 95% were seen once. This sample is part of a study of technical replicates of blood from a few donors. The V end was cut by 0 bases, the J end by 1 base, with 8 bases between. The germline V gene encodes CDR1 SGHRS and CDR2 YFSETQ. The CDR3 runs 15 residues. The rearrangement joins TRBV5-1 to TRBJ2-4; D is ambiguous. The clonotype comes from a human donor in good health. Some clones in this sample may be carry-over from other donors' samples. Sequenced sample: PBMCs. The CDR3: CASSLGEQAKNIQYF. DNA for the CDR3: TGCGCCAGCAGCTTGGGAGAACAGGCCAAAAACATTCAGTACTTC. Together with reference TRBV5-1 and TRBJ2-4, the CDR3 gives the full variable domain: KAGVTQTPRYLIKTRGQQVTLSCSPISGHRSVSWYQQTPGQGLQFLFEYFSETQRNKGNFPGRFSGRQFSNSRSEMNVSTLELGDSALYLCASSLGEQAKNIQYFGAGTRLSVL.